Following are 8 T cell receptor delta chains from one sample sequenced in a study of gamma-delta T cells after stem cell transplantation. TCRdb reanalysed the RT-PCR reads with CATT. The sample shows under 7,000 delta-chain clones, around 2% of them seen only once. Sequenced sample: gamma-delta T cells. The receptors come from a human donor. It is not recorded whose cells these are; they may come from a transplant donor.

By sample share, this clone is medium-sized. This CDR3 is also generated by other DNA sequences in the sample. This chain connects TRDV2 to TRDJ1; the match to TRDD3 covers 11 bases. This CDR3 has 15 residues. Germline CDR1 and CDR2: GEAIGNYY and EKD. With V trimmed by 2 bases and J by 3 bases, 4 bases remained unmatched. This CDR3 is CACDSLGDTPDKLIF. In DNA, the CDR3 is TGTGCCTGTGACAGCCTGGGGGATACCCCCGATAAACTCATCTTT.

This rearrangement joins TRDV2 to TRDJ3; D remains unclear. V lost 0 bases, J lost 0 bases, and 11 bases lay in between. Per the germline V gene, CDR1 is GEAIGNYY and CDR2 is EKD. This CDR3 contains 18 residues. In nucleotides, the CDR3 is TGTGCCTGTGACACCGGAGCTGTCAACTCCTGGGACACCCGACAGATGTTTTTC. This encodes CACDTGAVNSWDTRQMFF.

This clone rates as medium-sized. At the DNA level, this CDR3 is encoded by other sequences in the same sample as well. The chain combines TRDV2 with TRDJ1; 7 nucleotides agree with TRDD3. The CDR3 runs 17 residues. V shed 0 bases, J shed 0 bases, and the junction held 9 bases outside the gene matches. Looked up from germline, CDR1 is GEAIGNYY and CDR2 is EKD. The CDR3 coding sequence is TGTGCCTGTGACACCCTAAGATCTGGGGGTCACACCGATAAACTCATCTTT. It codes for CACDTLRSGGHTDKLIF.

This clone was recorded a few times. TCRdb lists the protein of a much larger clone for this DNA, which differs at residue 14, so this is likely a read error; the protein given here is translated from the DNA itself. This chain connects TRDV2 to TRDJ1; weak D call: TRDD3 (6 bases). CDR1 GEAIGNYY and CDR2 EKD come from the germline V gene. The V gene lost 0 bases and the J gene lost 1 base, with 26 bases spanning the gap. This CDR3 comprises 20 residues. CDR3 sequence: CACDTVQTRLGVQCTDKLIF. CDR3 in DNA: TGTGCCTGTGACACCGTCCAAACAAGGTTGGGGGTCCAGTGCACCGATAAACTCATCTTT.

In its sample, this clone is medium-sized. Additional DNA sequences in this sample encode the identical CDR3. The V and J genes are TRDV2 and TRDJ1; TRDD3 matches 9 bases. V lost 3 bases, J lost 2 bases, and 9 bases stayed unmatched. Germline loops: CDR1 GEAIGNYY, CDR2 EKD. This CDR3 has 16 residues. CDR3 sequence reads: CACDDLTGGETDKLIF. The CDR3 region has the DNA TGTGCCTGTGACGATCTTACTGGGGGAGAGACCGATAAACTCATCTTT.

With regard to this clone: The amino acid sequence in TCRdb belongs to a much larger clone and departs from this DNA's translation at residue 5, likely a sequencing read error; the sequence shown is translated from the DNA. The chain carries TRDV2 and TRDJ1; TRDD3 aligns across 9 bases. CDR1 is GEAIGNYY, CDR2 EKD, per germline. V shed 3 bases, J shed 5 bases, and the junction held 6 bases outside the gene matches. The CDR3 runs to 14 residues. CDR3 DNA sequence: TGTGCCTGTGACGCATTACTGGGGGAAGATAAACTCATCTTT. Translation gives CACDALLGEDKLIF.

Only a few counts were recorded for this clone. Since a far larger clone is one base different, this is likely a read error. V usage is TRDV2 and J usage is TRDJ1; tentatively, D is TRDD3 (6 bases). Looked up from germline, CDR1 is GEAIGNYY and CDR2 is EKD. This CDR3 comprises 18 residues. Here the CDR3 DNA reads TGTGCCTGTGACGAGGCTGGTCTGGGGACCGCGTACACCGATAAACCCATCTTT. This sequence encodes CACDEAGLGTAYTDKPIF.

A remark on this clone: Since a far larger clone is one base different, this is likely a read error. The sample carries other DNA sequences with the same CDR3. This rearrangement joins TRDV2 to TRDJ1, with TRDD3 matching 13 bases. Looked up from germline, CDR1 is GEAIGNYY and CDR2 is EKD. The CDR3 is made up of 19 amino acids. The CDR3 DNA sequence: TGTGCCTGTGACGCTGTACTGGGGGATACGCTATCCAACACCGATAAACTCATCTTC. This encodes CACDAVLGDTLSNTDKLIF.